One TCR beta chain is described in this entry. Profiled with immunoSEQ multiplex PCR; TCRdb holds only in-frame clones, not every one. Among about 160,000 clones listed, around 90% were seen once. The data stem from a study of blood T cell repertoires in COVID-19. Across the study: COVID-19 samples from acute and convalescent phases originated in the United States, Italy and Spain. T cells, B-cell-depleted T cells, or PBMCs supplied cDNA or gDNA.

J was trimmed by 1 base and V by 3 bases; bases with no gene match: 4. Germline assignment: CDR1 SEHNR and CDR2 FQNEAQ (reference sequence). This CDR3 is built from 15 residues. This TCR derives from a man between 60 and 75 years old with active or convalescent COVID-19. The chain links TRBV7-9 to TRBJ2-3, with TRBD1 identical over 7 bases. Sequencing was carried out using peripheral blood. The CDR3 DNA reads TGTGCCAGCAGCTTTGGCGGACAGGGCACAGATACGCAGTATTTT. This sequence encodes CASSFGGQGTDTQYF.